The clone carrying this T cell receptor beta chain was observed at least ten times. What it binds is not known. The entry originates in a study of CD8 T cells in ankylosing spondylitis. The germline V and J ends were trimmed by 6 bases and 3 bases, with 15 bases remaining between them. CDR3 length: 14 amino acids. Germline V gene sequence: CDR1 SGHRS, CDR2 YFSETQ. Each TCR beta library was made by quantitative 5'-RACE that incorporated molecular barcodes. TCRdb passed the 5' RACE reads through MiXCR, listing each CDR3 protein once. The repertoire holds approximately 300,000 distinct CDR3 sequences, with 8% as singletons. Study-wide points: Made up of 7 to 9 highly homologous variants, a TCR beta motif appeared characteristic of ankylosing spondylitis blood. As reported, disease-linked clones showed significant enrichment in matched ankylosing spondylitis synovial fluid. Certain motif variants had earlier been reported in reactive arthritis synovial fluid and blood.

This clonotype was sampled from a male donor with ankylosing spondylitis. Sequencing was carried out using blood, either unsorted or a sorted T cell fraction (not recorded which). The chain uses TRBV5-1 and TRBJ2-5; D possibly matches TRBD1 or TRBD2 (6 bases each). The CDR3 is CASNKGGREETQYF. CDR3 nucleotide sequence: TGCGCCAGCAATAAGGGGGGCCGTGAAGAGACCCAGTACTTC.